The source of this TCR beta chain is a study of identical twins. There are many counts of this clonotype. Antigen specificity is unknown. Healthy Caucasian donors formed the entire cohort. General study results and limits: Partial confounding of zero-insertion analyses by invariant MAIT and iNKT cells was possible.

Per germline, CDR1 SGHVS and CDR2 FQNEAQ. V dropped 2 bases and J dropped 7 bases, with 18 bases sitting between them. The CDR3 consists of 16 residues. Template switching introduced a universal primer site, and the cDNA bore unique molecular identifiers. TCRdb re-called the 5' RACE reads through MiXCR, storing one row per CDR3 protein. The sample has hundreds of thousands of distinct CDR3 sequences; around 12% are singletons. The sample also formed part of further work on yellow fever vaccine responses in identical twins.

This chain connects TRBV7-8 to TRBJ2-1; the D gene is possibly TRBD1 (6 bases). Sequencing used PBMCs. This sequence originates from a woman between 18 and 30 years old in good health. The CDR3 is CASSLSRGFSGNEQFF. The DNA for the CDR3 is TGTGCCAGCAGCTTATCTAGGGGGTTTAGTGGGAATGAGCAGTTCTTC.